These 11 T cell receptor beta chains were all obtained from the same sample, sequenced in a study of blood T cell repertoires in COVID-19 (dated by TCRdb to the early 2020s). To prepare the library, the immunoSEQ multiplex PCR assay was applied. Drawn from immuneACCESS, this table holds only the in-frame rearrangements with V and J called that TCRdb kept. Clones are partly lost; checked studies trace under half to an unresolved V gene and leave the rest unexplained. For this sample there are approximately 35,000 clones; 75% to 85% appear just once. Of the sample, roughly 14% falls within the top ten clones. Sequencing was carried out using peripheral blood. These receptors came from a human donor in a cohort sampled during active COVID-19.

The chain combines TRBV5-1 with TRBJ2-2; D is possibly TRBD1 (6 bases). Trimming left V 0 bases short and J 4 bases short, with 13 bases between. This CDR3 contains 16 residues. From germline, CDR1 is SGHRS and CDR2 YFSETQ. The chain's CDR3 is CASSLGGGSATGELFF. The CDR3 DNA reads as TGCGCCAGCAGCTTGGGTGGGGGCTCGGCCACCGGGGAGCTGTTTTTT.

This CDR3 is CSVAREGDQPQHF. CDR3 DNA sequence: TGCAGCGTTGCTAGGGAGGGAGATCAGCCCCAGCATTTT. The gene calls are TRBV29-1 and TRBJ1-5; D unclear. Germline loops: CDR1 SQVTM, CDR2 ANQGSEA. The CDR3 consists of 13 residues. Trimming removed 4 bases from V and 5 bases from J, with 12 bases in between.

The chain carries TRBV4-3 and TRBJ1-3; 8 bases map to TRBD1. The V and J ends lost 5 bases and 0 bases, in that order; junction bases with no gene match: 9. This CDR3 is 17 amino acids long. Germline V gene sequence: CDR1 LGHNA, CDR2 YSLEER. CDR3: CASSDWTGRLSGNTIYF. In DNA, the CDR3 is TGCGCCAGCAGCGACTGGACAGGGCGCCTCTCTGGAAACACCATATATTTT.

J is TRBJ2-1 and V is TRBV11-3; TRBD2 agrees at 13 bases. J gave up 7 bases and V 3 bases, and 6 bases lay outside the gene matches. The CDR3 length is 16 residues. Per the germline V gene, CDR1 is SGHNT and CDR2 is YENEEA. CDR3 DNA sequence: TGTGCCAGCAGCTTGGGGACTAGCGGGGTTAGTAATGAGCAGTTCTTC. Translated: CASSLGTSGVSNEQFF.

By share, this clone counts as medium-sized. The chain carries TRBV6-5 and TRBJ2-7, with D hard to call. Germline V gives CDR1 MNHEY, CDR2 SVGAGI. V lost 0 bases to trimming and J lost 5 bases, with 17 bases between them. CDR3 length: 16 residues. The CDR3 loop is CASSYSAPVAADEQYF. CDR3 in DNA: TGTGCCAGCAGTTACTCAGCCCCGGTTGCGGCAGACGAGCAGTACTTC.

CDR3 bases: TGTGCCAGCTCACCAAATCGGGACAGGGGGAACGAAAAACTGTTTTTT. Translating it yields CASSPNRDRGNEKLFF. The chain links TRBV18 to TRBJ1-4, with TRBD1 identical over 11 bases. The CDR3 spans 16 residues. V was clipped by 2 bases and J by 8 bases; unmatched bases: 7. Looked up from germline, CDR1 is KGHSH and CDR2 is LQKENI. Complete variable domain (other parts from reference TRBV18 and TRBJ1-4): NAGVMQNPRHLVRRRGQEARLRCSPMKGHSHVYWYRQLPEEGLKFMVYLQKENIIDESGMPKERFSAEFPKEGPSILRIQQVVRGDSAAYFCASSPNRDRGNEKLFFGSGTQLSVL.

This clone has a handful of counts. CDR3 amino acids: CASSYGTVRTDTQYF. In DNA form, the CDR3 reads TGTGCCAGCAGTTACGGGACTGTAAGGACAGATACGCAGTATTTT. J is TRBJ2-3 and V is TRBV6-5; TRBD2 might be the D (6 bases). The ends were cut back, 2 bases at V and 3 bases at J, with 12 bases in the middle. CDR1 and CDR2 (germline): MNHEY, SVGAGI. The CDR3 consists of 15 residues.

V gene TRBV19 combines with J gene TRBJ1-2; D unresolved. Per the germline V gene, CDR1 is LNHDA and CDR2 is SQIVND (reference sequence). The ends were cut back, 4 bases at V and 7 bases at J, with 16 bases in the middle. The CDR3 runs to 14 residues. The CDR3 loop reads CASSTPAGLLGYTF. CDR3 nucleotide sequence: TGTGCCAGTAGTACGCCCGCAGGTCTCCTTGGCTACACCTTC.

The CDR3 coding sequence is TGTGCCAGTAGTCCCTCCGGACAGGGGGTGAGAACTAATGAAAAACTGTTTTTT. Its protein is CASSPSGQGVRTNEKLFF. The V and J genes are TRBV19 and TRBJ1-4, with 10 bases lining up with TRBD1. The CDR3 is 18 amino acids. The germline gives CDR1 LNHDA, CDR2 SQIVND (reference sequence). Losses at the gene ends were 5 bases for V and 1 base for J; bases not matched to a gene: 10.

This clone was seen more than once but under ten times. The junction shows a germline mismatch at one end, possibly a read error. V and J are TRBV11-2 and TRBJ2-7; a possible D gene is TRBD1 (5 bases). Germline V gives CDR1 SGHAT, CDR2 FQNNGV. The CDR3 length is 13 residues. As DNA, the CDR3 is TGTGCCAGCAGTTCTACGCAGGGTTTTCGCAGGGACTTC. It translates to CASSSTQGFRRDF.

The V and J genes are TRBV4-3 and TRBJ2-7; D is unresolved. The CDR3 has 14 residues. V shed 0 bases and J shed 2 bases, with 8 bases lying between them. Germline values: CDR1 LGHNA, CDR2 YSLEER. For the CDR3, the DNA is TGCGCCAGCAGCCAAGACTACGGTCCCTACGAGCAGTACTTC. This gives the protein CASSQDYGPYEQYF.